Listed below are T cell receptor beta chains from one sample, sequenced in a study of memory CD4+ T cells and cytomegalovirus serostatus. Assay used: immunoSEQ multiplex PCR; TCRdb lists only in-frame clones, some missing. The profile shows about 60,000 clones, roughly 80% of them singletons. The sample taken for sequencing was memory CD4+ T cells from blood. The receptors were sampled from an adult in good health and CMV-seronegative. CDR3s include the opening cysteine and the closing phenylalanine or tryptophan. A D gene is named only where the DNA matches it firmly. The size field is filled for only some rows; it gives once, few, many or a size class.

j_call	d_call	clone_size	v_call	cdr3_aa	cdr3_nt
TRBJ2-2	NA	NA	TRBV19	CASSPGVYTGELFF	TGTGCCAGTAGTCCGGGGGTTTACACCGGGGAGCTGTTTTTT
TRBJ1-5	NA	NA	TRBV2	CASSEEGISNQPQHF	TGTGCCAGCAGTGAGGAGGGAATTAGCAATCAGCCCCAGCATTTT
TRBJ1-6	NA	few	TRBV6-5	CASSRLLNSPLHF	TGTGCCAGCAGCCGCCTCTTAAATTCACCCCTCCACTTT
TRBJ2-5	NA	NA	TRBV2	CASTLWDSGETQYF	TGTGCCAGCACCCTTTGGGACTCTGGGGAGACCCAGTACTTC
TRBJ2-7	TRBD1	NA	TRBV4-1	CASSRGQGWGEQYF	TGCGCCAGCAGCCGAGGACAGGGTTGGGGCGAGCAGTACTTC
TRBJ2-3	TRBD1	once	TRBV4-1	CASSQQGATDTQYF	TGCGCCAGCAGCCAACAGGGGGCAACAGATACGCAGTATTTT
TRBJ2-2	NA	NA	TRBV18	CASSQGPSYTGELFF	TGTGCCAGCTCCCAGGGACCTAGCTACACCGGGGAGCTGTTTTTT
TRBJ2-1	NA	NA	TRBV5-1	CASSSRSQGGMSEQFF	TGCGCCAGCAGCTCTAGGTCCCAGGGTGGTATGAGTGAGCAGTTCTTC
TRBJ2-1	NA	NA	TRBV5-1	CASRRGANNEQFF	TGCGCCAGCAGACGGGGGGCCAACAATGAGCAGTTCTTC
TRBJ1-2	NA	NA	TRBV2	CASSPDRNYGYTF	TGTGCCAGCAGTCCGGACAGAAACTATGGCTACACCTTC
TRBJ1-1	NA	NA	TRBV21-1	CASSKLCLETNTEAFF	TGTGCCAGCAGCAAATTATGTTTGGAGACGAACACTGAAGCTTTCTTT
TRBJ1-1	TRBD1	few	TRBV18	CASSPQTGRTEAFF	TGTGCCAGCTCACCACAGACAGGGAGGACTGAAGCTTTCTTT
TRBJ2-7	TRBD1	NA	TRBV5-4	CASSAAGRGQGYEQYF	TGTGCCAGCAGCGCCGCGGGGAGAGGACAGGGCTACGAGCAGTACTTC
TRBJ1-1	TRBD1	NA	TRBV10-3	CASSSSGQGRTEAFF	TGTGCCAGCAGTTCTTCAGGACAGGGTAGGACTGAAGCTTTCTTT
TRBJ1-4	TRBD1	NA	TRBV10-3	CAISERGPDPNEKLFF	TGTGCCATCAGTGAAAGGGGGCCAGATCCGAATGAAAAACTGTTTTTT
TRBJ1-4	TRBD1	once	TRBV6-5	CASSLTWRQGGEKLFF	TGTGCCAGCAGTTTAACCTGGCGACAGGGTGGGGAAAAACTGTTTTTT
TRBJ2-3	NA	once	TRBV19	CASINPGSTDTQYF	TGTGCCAGTATCAACCCAGGCAGCACAGATACGCAGTATTTT
TRBJ1-2	TRBD1	once	TRBV14	CASSPNRGLTPYGYTF	TGTGCCAGCAGCCCTAACAGGGGGCTTACTCCGTATGGCTACACCTTC
TRBJ2-1	NA	once	TRBV5-6	CASSLERGTQFF	TGTGCCAGCAGCTTGGAAAGGGGGACGCAGTTCTTC
TRBJ2-1	NA	NA	TRBV30	CAWSVLAEEYNEQFF	TGTGCCTGGAGTGTACTGGCAGAGGAGTACAATGAGCAGTTCTTC
TRBJ1-5	NA	NA	TRBV30	CAWSLVGAGPQHF	TGTGCCTGGAGTTTGGTAGGGGCTGGGCCCCAGCATTTT
TRBJ1-1	NA	NA	TRBV9	CASNRIGTEAFF	TGTGCCAGCAACCGAATCGGAACTGAAGCTTTCTTT
TRBJ2-3	TRBD2	NA	TRBV7-2	CASRGGGTAVPDTQYF	TGTGCCAGCAGAGGCGGGGGAACGGCGGTCCCAGATACGCAGTATTTT
TRBJ2-5	NA	NA	TRBV28	CASIRQYQETQYF	TGTGCCAGCATTCGGCAGTACCAAGAGACCCAGTACTTC
TRBJ2-1	NA	NA	TRBV7-8	CASSRGEGSYNEQFF	TGTGCCAGCAGCCGAGGGGAAGGGTCCTACAATGAGCAGTTCTTC
TRBJ2-1	TRBD2	NA	TRBV28	CASSSQRLAGVDEQFF	TGTGCCAGCAGTTCCCAGCGACTAGCGGGAGTGGATGAGCAGTTCTTC
TRBJ1-2	NA	NA	TRBV15	CATSVTRTDGYTF	TGTGCCACCAGCGTTACCCGGACTGATGGCTACACCTTC
TRBJ2-3	TRBD2	NA	TRBV28	CASSLGVGGPLSDTQYF	TGTGCCAGCAGTTTAGGAGTGGGAGGGCCTTTGTCAGATACGCAGTATTTT
TRBJ1-4	NA	medium-sized	TRBV12-5	CASGLSPGRGGHEKLFF	TGTGCTAGTGGTTTGTCACCGGGCAGGGGAGGGCACGAAAAACTGTTTTTT
TRBJ1-2	NA	NA	TRBV5-4	CASSATGNYGYTF	TGTGCCAGCAGCGCGACGGGAAACTATGGCTACACCTTC
TRBJ2-5	NA	few	TRBV12-5	CASGPTFRQQIVETQYF	TGTGCTAGTGGACCTACCTTTCGACAGCAGATCGTGGAGACCCAGTACTTC
TRBJ2-1	NA	once	TRBV10-3	CAISVTSPGNEQFF	TGTGCCATCAGTGTGACTAGTCCGGGCAATGAGCAGTTCTTC
TRBJ2-1	NA	NA	TRBV6-6	CASSYGGTAYNEQFF	TGTGCCAGCAGTTATGGCGGGACGGCGTACAATGAGCAGTTCTTC
TRBJ2-3	NA	NA	TRBV9	CASSVTGWEEDTQYF	TGTGCCAGCAGCGTGACGGGGTGGGAGGAAGATACGCAGTATTTT
TRBJ2-7	NA	NA	TRBV7-2	CASSLVAGARGPLYEQYF	TGTGCCAGCAGCTTAGTGGCCGGTGCCAGGGGACCGCTCTACGAGCAGTACTTC
TRBJ1-3	NA	NA	TRBV9	CASSEYFGGGNTIYF	TGTGCCAGCAGCGAATACTTTGGGGGCGGAAACACCATATATTTT
TRBJ2-6	NA	NA	TRBV6-4	CASSEGVSSGANVLTF	TGTGCCAGCAGTGAAGGTGTGAGCTCTGGGGCCAACGTCCTGACTTTC